Presented here are 3 T cell receptor beta chains from one specimen sequenced in a study of blood T cell repertoires in COVID-19. Clones were read by immunoSEQ multiplex PCR, and TCRdb kept only the in-frame ones, dropping some. This sample carries approximately 220,000 clones, about 83% of them seen once, and the ten largest clones take about 3.8%. Sequences were obtained from PBMCs or T cells enriched from blood (not recorded which). The receptors shown here come from a woman in her thirties or forties who had been exposed to COVID-19.

CDR3: CASSQGPLEKLFF. DNA of the CDR3: TGCGCCAGCAGCCAAGGTCCTCTCGAAAAACTGTTTTTT. The V gene is TRBV4-1, the J gene TRBJ1-4, with D hard to call. Germline V gene sequence: CDR1 MGHRA, CDR2 YSYEKL. Trimming took off 1 base at V and 8 bases at J, with 8 bases between the two ends. CDR3 length equals 13 residues.

The V call is TRBV12-3 or TRBV12-4, the J call TRBJ2-7, with D perhaps TRBD2 (6 bases). Trimming cost V 6 bases and J 12 bases, with 18 bases left between them. The CDR3 totals 12 residues. This CDR3 reads CASSPWGVPWYF. CDR3 sequence (DNA): TGTGCCAGCAGCCCTTGGGGGGTACCTTGGTACTTC.

The chain joins TRBV11-3 to TRBJ1-5; 11 bases line up with TRBD1. Germline assignment: CDR1 SGHNT and CDR2 YENEEA. The CDR3 is made up of 14 amino acids. Trimming removed 6 bases from V and 5 bases from J; junction bases left unmatched: 3. The CDR3 region is CASRRTGGHQPQHF. The CDR3 DNA follows: TGTGCCAGCAGACGGACAGGGGGCCATCAGCCCCAGCATTTT.